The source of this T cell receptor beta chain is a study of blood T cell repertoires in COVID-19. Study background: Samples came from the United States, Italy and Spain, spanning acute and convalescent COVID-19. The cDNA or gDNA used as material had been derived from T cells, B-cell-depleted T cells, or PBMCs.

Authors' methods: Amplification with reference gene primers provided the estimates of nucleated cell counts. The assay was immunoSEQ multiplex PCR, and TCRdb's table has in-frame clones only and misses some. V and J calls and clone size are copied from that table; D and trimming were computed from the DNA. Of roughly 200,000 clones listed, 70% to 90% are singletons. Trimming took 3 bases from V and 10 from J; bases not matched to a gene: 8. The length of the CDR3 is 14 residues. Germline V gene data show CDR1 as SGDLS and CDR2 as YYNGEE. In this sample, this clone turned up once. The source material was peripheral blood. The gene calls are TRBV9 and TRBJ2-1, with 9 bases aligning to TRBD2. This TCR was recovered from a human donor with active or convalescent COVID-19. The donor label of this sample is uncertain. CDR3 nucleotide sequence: TGTGCCAGCAGCGGAACGGCTAGCGGGGAAGAGCAGTTCTTC. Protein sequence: CASSGTASGEEQFF. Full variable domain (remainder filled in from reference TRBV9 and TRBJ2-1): DSGVTQTPKHLITATGQRVTLRCSPRSGDLSVYWYQQSLDQGLQFLIQYYNGEERAKGNILERFSAQQFPDLHSELNLSSLELGDSALYFCASSGTASGEEQFFGPGTRLTVL.